This entry lists 8 T cell receptor beta chains sequenced from one sample in a study of monozygotic twins with inflammatory bowel disease. TCRdb reanalyzed the 5' RACE reads and collapses them to one entry per CDR3 protein, without DNA. This sample's table has around 150,000 distinct CDR3 sequences. Material: blood. The receptor set was obtained from a human donor with ulcerative colitis or Crohn's disease, or a healthy co-twin of an affected twin (not recorded which).

This rearrangement joins TRBV11-2 to TRBJ2-2; TCRdb's D call of TRBD1 is untestable without DNA. This CDR3 has 15 residues. CDR1 SGHAT and CDR2 FQNNGV come from the germline V gene. CDR3 residues: CASSLSGGSTGELFF. The whole variable domain, remainder taken from reference TRBV11-2 and TRBJ2-2, is EAGVAQSPRYKIIEKRQSVAFWCNPISGHATLYWYQQILGQGPKLLIQFQNNGVVDDSQLPKDRFSAERLKGVDSTLKIQPAKLEDSAVYLCASSLSGGSTGELFFGEGSRLTVL.

The chain employs TRBV6-1 and TRBJ2-7; TCRdb reports TRBD1, a call that lacks DNA to check it against. The germline V gene has CDR1 MNHNS and CDR2 SASEGT. This CDR3 is 19 amino acids long. The CDR3 spells CASSEPRGFGQSLSYEQYF.

This chain links TRBV7-8 with TRBJ1-1; checking the TCRdb D call of TRBD1 is not possible without DNA. CDR1 is SGHVS, CDR2 FQNEAQ, per germline. This CDR3 region has 13 residues. The CDR3 sequence is CASSHRGEREAFF.

J is TRBJ2-3 and V is TRBV4-3; the TRBD2 assignment by TCRdb is unverifiable without DNA. Germline assignment: CDR1 LGHNA and CDR2 YSLEER. The CDR3 contains 18 residues. CDR3 in amino acids: CASSHEGSSGPVTDTQYF.

The chain recombines TRBV29-1 with TRBJ1-5; TCRdb's D call of TRBD1 is untestable without DNA. CDR1 and CDR2 (germline): SQVTM, ANQGSEA. The CDR3 is made up of 15 amino acids. The CDR3 sequence: CSPLEDRGLNQPQHF.

The chain has TRBV7-2 and TRBJ2-7; TCRdb proposes TRBD2, but this gene call is untestable without DNA. CDR1 is SGHTA and CDR2 is FQGNSA in the germline V gene. This CDR3 has 14 amino acids. This chain's CDR3 is CASSLEAGPYEQYF.

The gene calls are TRBV7-9 and TRBJ2-2; TCRdb names TRBD2, which stays unverified in the absence of DNA. CDR1 is SEHNR and CDR2 is FQNEAQ in the germline V gene (reference sequence). This CDR3 spans 14 amino acids. The CDR3 reads CASKEGPNTGELFF.

The chain couples TRBV11-3 to TRBJ2-1; TCRdb lists TRBD1, though no DNA is available to test this call. The germline CDR1 and CDR2 sequences are SGHNT and YENEEA. This CDR3 has 14 residues. The CDR3 spells CASSASGQGNEQFF.